This TCR beta chain was observed in a study of identifying expanded T cells in peripheral blood. Healthy donors had no documented immune events, such as infections, while sampled. There are 22 residues in the CDR3. A word on this clone: Antigen unknown.

General study results and limits: Across healthy donors, higher total template counts meant significantly greater roughly two-week count variance. Technical replicates showed roughly 1.2 changed clones; around 2 weeks roughly 15; four weeks 19.

Here immunoSEQ multiplex PCR was the method, and the copy in TCRdb shows in-frame clones only, minus some. The sample has tens of thousands of clones, 88% seen once. This TCR was recovered from a person aged 18 to 75 in good health. V usage is TRBV21-1 and J usage is TRBJ2-6; the table's TRBD1 call for D was not verified on the DNA. TRBV21-1 constitutes a pseudogene. Sequencing input: blood. The CDR3 nucleotides are TGTGCCAGCAGCAGGGTTGCCCGCCCGGGACAGCTGTACTCTGGGGCGGCCAACGTCCTGACTTTC. Amino acids: CASSRVARPGQLYSGAANVLTF.